The source of this T cell receptor (beta chain) is a study of technical replicates of blood from a handful of donors. Looked up from germline, CDR1 is SNHLY and CDR2 is FYNNEI. V lost 11 bases to trimming and J lost 5 bases, with 15 bases between them. This CDR3 comprises 13 residues. Clones were sequenced by immunoSEQ multiplex PCR, and TCRdb holds only the in-frame ones, with some missing. The top ten hold 4.1% of the sample, which has over 25,000 clones, around 90% seen once. The J gene is TRBJ1-4, the V gene TRBV2; D call uncertain. The TCR sequence derives from a human donor in good health. Some clones in this sample may be carry-over from other donors' samples. The sequenced sample was PBMCs. The CDR3: CAASDRRNEKLFF. The CDR3, as DNA: TGTGCCGCCTCGGATAGGAGGAATGAAAAACTGTTTTTT.